These 15 T cell receptor beta chains came from one sample sequenced in a study of cytomegalovirus exposure and HLA in healthy donors. Use of 60 Vbeta and 13 Jbeta primers characterized the PCR. Assay: immunoSEQ multiplex PCR; the TCRdb copy retains only in-frame clones and omits some. The table shows approximately 290,000 clones, with about four fifths occurring only once. Material for sequencing was PBMCs. The receptors were gathered from a girl aged 2-10 years in good health and CMV-seronegative.

CDR3 sequence reads: CASTLNPPPSYNEQFF. The DNA for the CDR3 is TGTGCCAGCACCCTAAACCCCCCGCCCTCCTACAATGAGCAGTTCTTC. The chain employs TRBV5-5 and TRBJ2-1; D not certain. Trimming left V 6 bases short and J 0 bases short, with 16 bases between. The CDR3 is 16 amino acids. Germline lookup yields CDR1 SGHKS and CDR2 YYEKEE (reference sequence).

The V and J genes are TRBV7-9 and TRBJ1-5; 8 bases are shared with TRBD1. The CDR3 contains 15 residues. Germline CDR1 is SEHNR and CDR2 is FQNEAQ (reference sequence). V trimming: 2 bases; J trimming: 5 bases; junction bases outside the gene matches: 5. The CDR3 region has the DNA TGTGCCAGCAGCTTATCAGGGGGCGCCTATCAGCCCCAGCATTTT. It specifies CASSLSGGAYQPQHF. The full variable domain, its missing parts supplied by reference TRBV7-9 and TRBJ1-5, is DTGVSQNPRHKITKRGQNVTFRCDPISEHNRLYWYRQTLGQGPEFLTYFQNEAQLEKSRLLSDRFSAERPKGSFSTLEIQRTEQGDSAMYLCASSLSGGAYQPQHFGDGTRLSIL.

The genes are TRBV10-2 and TRBJ2-1; 11 nucleotides match TRBD2. Unmatched junction bases numbered 7, after V lost 6 bases and J lost 9 bases. The CDR3 length is 14 residues. In germline, CDR1 is WSHSY, CDR2 SAAADI. DNA for the CDR3: TGCGCCAGCAGGGCCTCGGGACTAGCGGCTGAGCAGTTCTTC. It is translated as CASRASGLAAEQFF.

The chain has TRBV7-3 and TRBJ1-1; tentative D call: TRBD1 (5 bases). V was cut by 0 bases and J by 4 bases, with 9 bases left in between. Germline V CDR1 and CDR2: SGHTA, FQGTGA. This CDR3 comprises 14 residues. The CDR3 loop reads CASSLTGAATEAFF. The DNA for the CDR3 is TGTGCCAGCAGCTTAACTGGGGCGGCCACTGAAGCTTTCTTT.

This rearrangement joins TRBV18 to TRBJ2-7; D may be TRBD2 (6 bases). The CDR3 sequence is 16 residues long. Germline values: CDR1 KGHSH, CDR2 LQKENI. The ends were cut back, 0 bases at V and 3 bases at J, with 15 bases in the middle. Here the CDR3 reads CASSPPWSRGNYEQYF. The CDR3 DNA follows: TGTGCCAGCTCACCACCGTGGAGCCGGGGGAACTACGAGCAGTACTTC. Based on the CDR3 plus reference TRBV18 and TRBJ2-7, the full variable domain is NAGVMQNPRHLVRRRGQEARLRCSPMKGHSHVYWYRQLPEEGLKFMVYLQKENIIDESGMPKERFSAEFPKEGPSILRIQQVVRGDSAAYFCASSPPWSRGNYEQYFGPGTRLTVT.

The chain joins TRBV7-3 to TRBJ2-1, with TRBD2 matching over 9 bases. Trimming took 0 bases from V and 5 from J; bases not matched to a gene: 5. From germline, CDR1 is SGHTA and CDR2 FQGTGA. This CDR3 spans 16 amino acids. The CDR3 loop is CASSLTGGGVNNEQFF. DNA of the CDR3: TGTGCCAGCAGCTTAACGGGCGGGGGGGTTAACAATGAGCAGTTCTTC.

This chain joins TRBV6-6 and TRBJ1-1, with D possibly TRBD1 on 6 matching bases. The V end was cut by 4 bases, the J end by 3 bases, with 15 bases between. This CDR3 has 15 amino acids. CDR1 and CDR2 (germline): MNHNY, SVGAGI (reference sequence). CDR3 residues: CASSFRQAQYTEAFF. CDR3 DNA sequence: TGTGCCAGCAGTTTCAGACAGGCCCAATACACTGAAGCTTTCTTT.

The chain recombines TRBV6-5 with TRBJ2-1, with TRBD2 matching over 7 bases. The CDR3 runs to 14 residues. With 11 bases clipped from V and 0 bases from J, the junction kept 7 bases outside the gene matches. The V gene's germline CDR1 is MNHEY and CDR2 SVGAGI. CDR3 nucleotide sequence: TGTGCCGCTAGCGGTGGGAACTCCTACAATGAGCAGTTCTTC. This gives the protein CAASGGNSYNEQFF.

A remark on this clone: Other DNA sequences in the sample encode the same CDR3. The rearrangement uses TRBV10-3 and TRBJ1-2, with 8 bases that match TRBD1. J was trimmed by 0 bases and V by 4 bases; bases with no gene match: 10. Germline V gene data show CDR1 as ENHRY and CDR2 as SYGVKD. There are 17 residues in the CDR3. This CDR3 is CAISGTGTGYSNYGYTF. In DNA, the CDR3 is TGTGCCATCAGTGGCACCGGGACAGGCTACTCTAACTATGGCTACACCTTC.

This clone occurred once. The chain recombines TRBV9 with TRBJ1-3; D ambiguous. The CDR3 totals 14 residues. Germline V gene sequence: CDR1 SGDLS, CDR2 YYNGEE. The germline V and J ends were trimmed by 3 bases and 6 bases, with 13 bases remaining between them. CDR3 residues: CASSALGPENTIYF. CDR3 sequence (DNA): TGTGCCAGCAGCGCGCTAGGCCCCGAAAACACCATATATTTT.

This clone was observed a handful of times. The chain is built from TRBV5-1 and TRBJ2-7; D call uncertain. Trimming removed 0 bases at V and 0 bases at J, with 7 bases between. CDR3 length: 14 residues. The germline V gene has CDR1 SGHRS and CDR2 YFSETQ. DNA for the CDR3: TGCGCCAGCAGCTTGGCCCCAGGCTCCTACGAGCAGTACTTC. Protein product: CASSLAPGSYEQYF. Together with reference TRBV5-1 and TRBJ2-7, the CDR3 gives the full variable domain: KAGVTQTPRYLIKTRGQQVTLSCSPISGHRSVSWYQQTPGQGLQFLFEYFSETQRNKGNFPGRFSGRQFSNSRSEMNVSTLELGDSALYLCASSLAPGSYEQYFGPGTRLTVT.

The gene calls are TRBV11-2 and TRBJ1-5; TRBD1 agrees at 10 bases. The CDR3 has 15 residues. After removal of 5 bases from V and 4 bases from J, the junction contained 5 bases not matched to a gene. The germline V gene has CDR1 SGHAT and CDR2 FQNNGV. The CDR3: CASSLGQGLNQPQHF. The DNA for the CDR3 is TGTGCCAGCAGCCTGGGACAGGGGCTTAATCAGCCCCAGCATTTT.

This chain uses TRBV2 with TRBJ1-3, with a tentative D call TRBD1 (6 bases). Germline V lookup: CDR1 SNHLY, CDR2 FYNNEI. V lost 4 bases, J lost 0 bases, and 10 bases lay in between. The CDR3 is 15 amino acids. DNA of the CDR3: TGTGCCAGCAGTGCGGACAGCCACTCTGGAAACACCATATATTTT. This sequence encodes CASSADSHSGNTIYF.

The rearrangement uses TRBV28 and TRBJ2-7, with TRBD1 matching 7 bases. Germline lookup yields CDR1 MDHEN and CDR2 SYDVKM. Germline trimming cut 5 bases from V and 1 base from J; bases unmatched to any gene: 5. The CDR3 is 14 residues long. The CDR3 DNA sequence: TGTGCCAGCAGTACCACAGGGGCATCCTACGAGCAGTACTTC. Translated: CASSTTGASYEQYF.

Only a few counts were recorded for this clone. The V gene is TRBV2, the J gene TRBJ1-2, with D unclear. Germline lookup yields CDR1 SNHLY and CDR2 FYNNEI. This CDR3 is built from 13 residues. Between the trimmed V and J ends, which lost 10 bases and 4 bases, there was a span of 16 bases. The CDR3: CATERGEAYGYTF. The CDR3 DNA is TGTGCCACAGAACGGGGTGAGGCCTATGGCTACACCTTC.